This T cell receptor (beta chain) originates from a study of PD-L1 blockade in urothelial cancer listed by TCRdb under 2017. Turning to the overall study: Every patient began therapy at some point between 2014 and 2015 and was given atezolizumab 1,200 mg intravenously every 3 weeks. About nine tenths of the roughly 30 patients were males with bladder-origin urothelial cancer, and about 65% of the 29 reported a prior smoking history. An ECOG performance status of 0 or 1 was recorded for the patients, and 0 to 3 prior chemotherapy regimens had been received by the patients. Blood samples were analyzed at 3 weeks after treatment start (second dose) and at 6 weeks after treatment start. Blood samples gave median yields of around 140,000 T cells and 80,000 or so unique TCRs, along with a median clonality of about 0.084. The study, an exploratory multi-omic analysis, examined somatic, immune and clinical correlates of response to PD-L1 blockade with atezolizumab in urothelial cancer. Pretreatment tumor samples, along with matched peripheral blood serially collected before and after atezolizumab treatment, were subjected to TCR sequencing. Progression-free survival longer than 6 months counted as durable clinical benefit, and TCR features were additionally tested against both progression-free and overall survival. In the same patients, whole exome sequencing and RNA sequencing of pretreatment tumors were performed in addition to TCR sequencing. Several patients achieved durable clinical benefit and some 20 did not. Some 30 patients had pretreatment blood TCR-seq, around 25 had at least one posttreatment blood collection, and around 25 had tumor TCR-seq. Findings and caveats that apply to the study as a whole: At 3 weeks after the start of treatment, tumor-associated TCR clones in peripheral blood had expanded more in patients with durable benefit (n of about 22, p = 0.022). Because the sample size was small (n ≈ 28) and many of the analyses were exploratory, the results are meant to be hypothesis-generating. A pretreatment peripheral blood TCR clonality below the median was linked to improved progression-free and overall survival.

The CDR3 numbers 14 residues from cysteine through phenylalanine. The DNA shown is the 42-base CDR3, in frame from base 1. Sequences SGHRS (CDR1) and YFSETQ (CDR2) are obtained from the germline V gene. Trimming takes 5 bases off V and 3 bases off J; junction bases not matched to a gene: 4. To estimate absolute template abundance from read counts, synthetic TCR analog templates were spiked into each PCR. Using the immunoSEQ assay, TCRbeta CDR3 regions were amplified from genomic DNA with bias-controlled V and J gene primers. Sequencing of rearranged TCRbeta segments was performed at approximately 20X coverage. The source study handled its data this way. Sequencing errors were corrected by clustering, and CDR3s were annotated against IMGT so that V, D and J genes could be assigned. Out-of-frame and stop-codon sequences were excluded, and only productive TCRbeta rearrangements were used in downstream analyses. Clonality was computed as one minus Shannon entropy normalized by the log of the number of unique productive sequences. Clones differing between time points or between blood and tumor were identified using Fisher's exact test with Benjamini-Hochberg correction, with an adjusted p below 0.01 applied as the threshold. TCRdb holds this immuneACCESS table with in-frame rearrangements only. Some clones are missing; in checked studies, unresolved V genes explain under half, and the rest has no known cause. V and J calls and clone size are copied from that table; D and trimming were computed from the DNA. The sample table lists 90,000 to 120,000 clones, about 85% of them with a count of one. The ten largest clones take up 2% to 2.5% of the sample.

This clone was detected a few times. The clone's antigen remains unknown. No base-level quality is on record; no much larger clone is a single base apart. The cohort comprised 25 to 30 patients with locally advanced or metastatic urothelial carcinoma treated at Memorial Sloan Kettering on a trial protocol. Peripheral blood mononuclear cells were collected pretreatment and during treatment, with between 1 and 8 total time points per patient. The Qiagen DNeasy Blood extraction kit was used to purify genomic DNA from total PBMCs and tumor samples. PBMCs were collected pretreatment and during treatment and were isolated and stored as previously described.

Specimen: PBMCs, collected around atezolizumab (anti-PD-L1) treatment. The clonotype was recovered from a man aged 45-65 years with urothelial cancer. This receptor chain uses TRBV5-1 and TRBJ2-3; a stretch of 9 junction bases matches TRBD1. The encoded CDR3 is CASRDGTGTDTQYF. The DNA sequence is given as TGCGCCAGCAGGGACGGGACAGGGACAGATACGCAGTATTTT.